Listed below are T cell receptor beta chains from one sample, sequenced in a study of monozygotic twins with inflammatory bowel disease. Following a re-call of the 5' RACE reads, TCRdb has one entry per CDR3 protein and lacks DNA. Its table lists approximately 390,000 distinct CDR3 sequences. The sample was blood. These receptors all stem from a human donor with ulcerative colitis or Crohn's disease, or a healthy co-twin of an affected twin (not recorded which). CDR3s include the opening cysteine and the closing phenylalanine or tryptophan. Fields, in order: V gene, J gene, CDR3 protein.

TRBV7-2	TRBJ1-2	CASRGQGYGYTF
TRBV20-1	TRBJ1-6	CSASSGGLYNSPLHF
TRBV14	TRBJ2-3	CASSTRDSLSTDTQYF
TRBV14	TRBJ2-4	CASSQVGGGIQYF
TRBV5-1	TRBJ2-5	CAGSLEAISETQYF
TRBV7-2	TRBJ1-2	CASTRLVSASYGYTF
TRBV10-3	TRBJ1-4	CAISEWRGRSEKLFF
TRBV18	TRBJ1-6	CASSPNGQVGSPLHF
TRBV5-1	TRBJ2-2	CASSALPDTGELFF
TRBV18	TRBJ1-5	CASSPADQPQHF
TRBV10-3	TRBJ1-2	CVISGQTGEKGTDGYTF
TRBV15	TRBJ1-5	CATSRDYTRNSNQPQHF
TRBV12-3/TRBV12-4	TRBJ1-6	CASSPGTGGSPLHF
TRBV20-1	TRBJ2-7	CSARDKTQYEQYF
TRBV20-1	TRBJ2-5	CSAARGVVQETQYF
TRBV20-1	TRBJ2-3	CSAIWGLAPDTQYF